Sequencing of this T cell receptor (beta chain) was carried out in a study of blood T cell repertoires in COVID-19. Study as a whole: There were acute and convalescent COVID-19 samples, and they came from the United States, Italy and Spain. The analysed material was cDNA or gDNA that came from T cells, B-cell-depleted T cells, or PBMCs.

Germline CDR1 DFQATT, CDR2 SNEGSKA (reference sequence). V lost 3 bases and J 1 base, leaving 7 bases between the germline ends. This CDR3 region has 14 residues. Study processing details: Estimation of nucleated cell counts was performed using reference gene primer amplification. TCRdb's copy holds only in-frame clones and misses some; the assay was immunoSEQ multiplex PCR. V and J calls and clone size are given by that table; D and trimming were obtained from the DNA. Here the sample spans over 60,000 clones, about nine tenths being singletons. This chain connects TRBV20-1 to TRBJ2-6, with a weak D call TRBD1 (6 bases). This receptor was taken from an elderly woman with active or convalescent COVID-19. Sequencing used peripheral blood. The CDR3 sequence is CSASTGSGANVLTF. CDR3 bases: TGCAGTGCTAGTACAGGGTCTGGGGCCAACGTCCTGACTTTC.